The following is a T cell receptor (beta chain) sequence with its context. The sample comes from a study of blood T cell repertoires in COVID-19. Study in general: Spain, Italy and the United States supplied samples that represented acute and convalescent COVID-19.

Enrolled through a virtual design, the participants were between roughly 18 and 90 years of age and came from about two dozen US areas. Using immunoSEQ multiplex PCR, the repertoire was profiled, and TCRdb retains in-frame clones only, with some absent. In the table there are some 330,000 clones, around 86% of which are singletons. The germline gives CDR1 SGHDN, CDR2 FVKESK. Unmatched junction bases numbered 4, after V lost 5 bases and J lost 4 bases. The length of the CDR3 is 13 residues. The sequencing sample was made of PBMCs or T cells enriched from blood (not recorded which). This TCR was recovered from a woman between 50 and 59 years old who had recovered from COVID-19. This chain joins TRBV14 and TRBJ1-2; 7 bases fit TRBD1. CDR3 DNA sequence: TGTGCCAGCAGCGTGGACAGGAGCTATGGCTACACCTTC. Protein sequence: CASSVDRSYGYTF.